This T cell receptor (beta chain) was retrieved from a study of blood T cell repertoires in COVID-19 (dated by TCRdb to between 2020 and 2021). Regarding the study in general: Collaborator samples came from the United States, Italy and Spain and covered acute and convalescent phases of COVID-19. The material from the prospective study consisted of cDNA or gDNA derived from T cells, B-cell-depleted T cells, or PBMCs. Where available, HLA class I and class II types were taken from metadata supplied by the sample provider and were not determined by assay-based typing. Deeply sampled blood TCRbeta repertoires from subjects exposed to, actively infected with, or recovered from COVID-19 were included in the dataset. The repertoires were released in a freely available public database meant as a resource for research on the immune response to SARS-CoV-2. Samples were obtained from the ongoing ImmuneRACE study (first 160 participants) and from 1,254 subjects provided by 6 global collaborators. Sample metadata almost always included a de-identified subject ID, COVID-19 status, age in years and sex.

Each collaborating institution followed its own protocols to collect whole blood in K2EDTA tubes. Collaborator samples were shipped for TCRbeta analysis as frozen whole blood, isolated PBMCs, or DNA extracted from either sample type. The immunoSEQ Assay, a bias-controlled multiplex PCR, was used to amplify TCRbeta CDR3 regions from genomic DNA. The authors' pipeline ran thus. The number of nucleated cells in each sample was estimated by amplification of reference gene primers within the assay. Sequence reads were collapsed and filtered to measure the absolute abundance of every unique TCRbeta CDR3 rearrangement. For each sample, productive Simpson clonality was calculated as the square root of Simpson's diversity index over productive rearrangements. TCRdb carries this immuneACCESS record with in-frame sequences only. Its versions omit some clonotypes, under half of them owing to an unresolved V gene in the studies checked, with the rest unexplained. V, J and clone size were drawn from that table, and D and trimming were deduced from the DNA. Recorded for this sample are tens of thousands of clones; approximately 90% of them occurred a single time. The ten top clones hold roughly 5% of the sample.

Between the V and J ends, shortened by 7 bases and 7 bases respectively, the junction contains 14 bases. CDR1 and CDR2 were assigned from the germline V gene (reference sequence) as MNHNY and SVGAGI. From the cysteine through the phenylalanine, the CDR3 covers 13 amino acids. Only CDR3 DNA is held: 39 bases, read in frame from base 1. Overall results and qualifications from the work: The quantity of clinical and demographic metadata differed by source and by participant and was supplied without curation.

This clone was counted a few times. It has no known antigen specificity. No base quality values were provided; no much bigger clone lies one nucleotide off. The clonotype originates from a man between 60 and 75 years old with active COVID-19. The V gene is TRBV6-6 and the J gene is TRBJ1-5, with no D gene named confidently. Specimen: peripheral blood. The DNA reads as follows: TGTGCCAGCACCCCTAATTTAAGACAGCCCCAGCATTTT. It codes for CASTPNLRQPQHF.